This record covers a single T cell receptor beta chain. Two consecutive negative NP/OP PCR tests, clearance, or resolved symptoms defined Cohort 3 recovery. How the authors handled the data: Counts of nucleated cells, estimated from reference gene primer amplification, were obtained. Measured with immunoSEQ multiplex PCR; TCRdb has only the in-frame clones, and not every one. V and J calls plus clone size are reproduced from that table; the DNA served to infer D and trimming. The sample holds over 250,000 clones, approximately 86% seen once. The sample comes from a study of blood T cell repertoires in COVID-19. Across the study: COVID-19 samples collected from the United States, Italy and Spain covered acute and convalescent phases.

Germline CDR1 GTSNPN, CDR2 SVGIG (reference sequence). The CDR3 spans 15 residues. Trimming pared 2 bases from V and 4 bases from J, leaving 12 bases between. Material for sequencing was PBMCs or T cells enriched from blood (not recorded which). The receptor was derived from a woman younger than 35 who had recovered from COVID-19. The chain recombines TRBV30 with TRBJ1-6; no clear D. CDR3 DNA sequence: TGTGCCTGGAGTACCAGAAGTTATTATAATTCACCCCTCCACTTT. Translating gives CAWSTRSYYNSPLHF.